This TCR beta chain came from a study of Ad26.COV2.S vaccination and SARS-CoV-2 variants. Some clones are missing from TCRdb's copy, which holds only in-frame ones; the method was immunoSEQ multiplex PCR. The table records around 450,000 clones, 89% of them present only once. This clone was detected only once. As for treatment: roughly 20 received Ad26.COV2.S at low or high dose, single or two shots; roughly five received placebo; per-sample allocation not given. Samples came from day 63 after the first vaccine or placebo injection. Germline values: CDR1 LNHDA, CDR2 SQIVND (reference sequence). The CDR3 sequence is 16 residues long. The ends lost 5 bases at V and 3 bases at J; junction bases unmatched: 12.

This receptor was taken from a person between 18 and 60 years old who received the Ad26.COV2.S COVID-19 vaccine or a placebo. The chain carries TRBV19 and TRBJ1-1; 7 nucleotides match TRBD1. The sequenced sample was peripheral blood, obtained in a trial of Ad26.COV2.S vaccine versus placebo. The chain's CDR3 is CASSYRGVTVDTEAFF. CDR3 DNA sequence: TGTGCCAGTAGTTACAGGGGAGTGACTGTCGACACTGAAGCTTTCTTT. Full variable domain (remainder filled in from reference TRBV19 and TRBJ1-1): DGGITQSPKYLFRKEGQNVTLSCEQNLNHDAMYWYRQDPGQGLRLIYYSQIVNDFQKGDIAEGYSVSREKKESFPLTVTSAQKNPTAFYLCASSYRGVTVDTEAFFGQGTRLTVV.